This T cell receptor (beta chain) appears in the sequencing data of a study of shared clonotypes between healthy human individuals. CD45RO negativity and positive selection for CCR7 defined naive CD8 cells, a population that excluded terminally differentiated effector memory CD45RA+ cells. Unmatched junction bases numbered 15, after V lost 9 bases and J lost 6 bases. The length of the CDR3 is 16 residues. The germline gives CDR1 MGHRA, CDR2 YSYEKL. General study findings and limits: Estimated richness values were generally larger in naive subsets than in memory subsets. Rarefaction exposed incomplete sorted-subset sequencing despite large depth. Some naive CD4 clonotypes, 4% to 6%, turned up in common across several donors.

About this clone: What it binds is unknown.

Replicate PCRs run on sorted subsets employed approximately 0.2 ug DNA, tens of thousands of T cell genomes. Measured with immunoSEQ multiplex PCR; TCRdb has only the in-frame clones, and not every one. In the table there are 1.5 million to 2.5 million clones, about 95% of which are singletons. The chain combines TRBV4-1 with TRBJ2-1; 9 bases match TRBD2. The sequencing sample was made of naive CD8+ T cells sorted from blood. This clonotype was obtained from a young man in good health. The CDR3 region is CASSPIQTSGFNEQFF. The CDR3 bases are TGCGCCAGTTCGCCCATCCAAACTAGCGGGTTCAATGAGCAGTTCTTC.